The next 28 T cell receptor beta chains were all read from a single sample in a study of shared clonotypes between healthy human individuals. Repertoires were generated with immunoSEQ multiplex PCR, while TCRdb's copy carries only in-frame clones and drops some. The sample records about 1.1 million clones, 70% to 85% being singletons. The sample comprised memory CD4+ T cells from PBMCs. As for subset: CD45RA-negative fraction. Source of these receptors: a man between 18 and 35 years old in good health. Some clones in this sample may be carry-over from other donors' samples.

About this clone: The sample has other DNA sequences that encode this CDR3 too. The chain couples TRBV7-3 to TRBJ2-1; 8 bases are a match to TRBD2. The V segment lost 1 base and the J segment 10 bases; nucleotides outside the gene matches: 0. The CDR3 spans 12 residues. Germline assignment: CDR1 SGHTA and CDR2 FQGTGA. DNA of the CDR3: TGTGCCAGCAGCTTAATAGCGGGGGAGCAGTTCTTC. Translating gives CASSLIAGEQFF.

The chain carries TRBV6-5 and TRBJ2-5, with D unclear. Germline CDR1 and CDR2: MNHEY and SVGAGI. Trimming left V 0 bases short and J 4 bases short, with 12 bases between. The CDR3 runs 15 residues. Written as DNA, the CDR3 is TGTGCCAGCAGTTACTCGTGGGCTCGGGTAGAGACCCAGTACTTC. It encodes CASSYSWARVETQYF.

This clone was picked up a small number of times. The identical CDR3 is also encoded by other nucleotide sequences in the sample. The V gene is TRBV7-3, the J gene TRBJ2-7, with D perhaps TRBD1 or TRBD2 (5 bases each). Germline V lookup: CDR1 SGHTA, CDR2 FQGTGA. This CDR3 has 14 amino acids. The ends were cut back, 2 bases at V and 2 bases at J, with 10 bases in the middle. CDR3 sequence (DNA): TGTGCCAGCAGCTTAGGTGGGGGAACCTACGAGCAGTACTTC. Amino acids: CASSLGGGTYEQYF.

This clone was seen just once. The sample carries other DNA sequences with the same CDR3. The chain combines TRBV11-1 with TRBJ1-1; D unresolved. The CDR3 totals 13 residues. Trimming cost V 1 base and J 1 base, with 4 bases left between them. From germline, CDR1 is SGHAT and CDR2 FQDESV (reference sequence). CDR3 protein: CASSLVENTEAFF. The DNA of the CDR3 is TGTGCCAGCAGCTTAGTTGAGAACACTGAAGCTTTCTTT.

The chain employs TRBV7-6 and TRBJ2-6; TRBD1 is a possible D gene (5 bases). This CDR3 spans 17 amino acids. V shed 6 bases and J shed 2 bases, with 17 bases lying between them. Germline CDR1 SGHVS, CDR2 FNYEAQ. The CDR3 protein is CASSQRAGLAGANVLTF. In nucleotides, the CDR3 is TGTGCCAGCAGTCAACGGGCAGGGTTGGCTGGGGCCAACGTCCTGACTTTC.

Regarding this clone: Other DNA sequences in this sample translate to the same CDR3. The V and J genes are TRBV20-1 and TRBJ2-1; D gene uncertain. This CDR3 spans 11 amino acids. Trimming stripped 3 bases from V and 4 bases from J, with 4 bases between. Germline-derived CDR1 and CDR2 are DFQATT and SNEGSKA (reference sequence). This CDR3 is CSASVYNEQFF. CDR3 nucleotide sequence: TGCAGTGCTAGCGTTTACAATGAGCAGTTCTTC.

This clone appeared a single time. The rearrangement uses TRBV18 and TRBJ1-1, with D perhaps matching TRBD1 (6 bases). V lost 1 base and J 1 base, leaving 13 bases between the germline ends. Per the germline V gene, CDR1 is KGHSH and CDR2 is LQKENI. The CDR3 consists of 16 residues. The CDR3 protein is CASSPQPGQPNTEAFF. In DNA form, the CDR3 reads TGTGCCAGCTCACCACAACCCGGACAGCCGAACACTGAAGCTTTCTTT. Full variable domain (missing parts from reference TRBV18 and TRBJ1-1): NAGVMQNPRHLVRRRGQEARLRCSPMKGHSHVYWYRQLPEEGLKFMVYLQKENIIDESGMPKERFSAEFPKEGPSILRIQQVVRGDSAAYFCASSPQPGQPNTEAFFGQGTRLTVV.

A few counts support this clone. The chain is built from TRBV5-1 and TRBJ2-4, with no clear D. The CDR3 runs to 12 residues. Germline V gene sequence: CDR1 SGHRS, CDR2 YFSETQ. V was cut by 5 bases and J by 5 bases, with 8 bases left in between. The CDR3 is CASSSNQNIQYF. As DNA, the CDR3 is TGCGCCAGCAGTTCGAATCAAAACATTCAGTACTTC.

The chain has TRBV9 and TRBJ2-1; 8 bases fit TRBD2. The germline CDR1 and CDR2 sequences are SGDLS and YYNGEE. V dropped 3 bases and J dropped 10; count of bases not matched to a gene: 12. This CDR3 comprises 15 residues. CDR3 sequence reads: CASSAGTSPLGEQFF. The CDR3 DNA reads TGTGCCAGCAGCGCCGGGACTAGTCCCCTAGGCGAGCAGTTCTTC.

The chain carries TRBV14 and TRBJ1-1; unclear D gene. This CDR3 comprises 16 residues. CDR1 and CDR2 from the germline V gene are SGHDN and FVKESK. V lost 3 bases and J lost 1, with 15 bases in between. The CDR3 DNA is TGTGCCAGCAGCCAGTTGGCTGGTCCTCGGAACACTGAAGCTTTCTTT. This gives the protein CASSQLAGPRNTEAFF.

This chain connects TRBV6-1 to TRBJ2-7; D is unresolved. Germline V lookup: CDR1 MNHNS, CDR2 SASEGT. V was trimmed by 5 bases and J by 3 bases, leaving 17 bases between them. The CDR3 totals 15 residues. CDR3 bases: TGTGCCAGCAGTCCGTCTCAGGTCCTCCTCTACGAGCAGTACTTC. Translated: CASSPSQVLLYEQYF.

The chain couples TRBV6-4 to TRBJ1-2; D is ambiguous. CDR3 length: 13 residues. Trimming left V 6 bases short and J 8 bases short, with 16 bases between. Germline V gene data show CDR1 as MRHNA and CDR2 as SNTAGT. The CDR3 bases are TGTGCCAGCAGGGAGAGGACCGTCGGCGGCTACACCTTC. Its protein is CASRERTVGGYTF.

The rearrangement joins TRBV5-1 to TRBJ2-7, with no clear D. CDR1 and CDR2 (germline): SGHRS, YFSETQ. The germline V and J ends were trimmed by 2 bases and 6 bases, with 21 bases remaining between them. The CDR3 runs to 16 residues. CDR3 protein: CASSFQSSLKGSEQYF. The CDR3 bases are TGCGCCAGCAGCTTTCAGTCCAGCCTGAAAGGAAGCGAGCAGTACTTC. Drawing the rest from reference TRBV5-1 and TRBJ2-7, the complete variable domain is KAGVTQTPRYLIKTRGQQVTLSCSPISGHRSVSWYQQTPGQGLQFLFEYFSETQRNKGNFPGRFSGRQFSNSRSEMNVSTLELGDSALYLCASSFQSSLKGSEQYFGPGTRLTVT.

The gene calls are TRBV7-8 and TRBJ2-3; unclear D gene. The germline V and J ends were trimmed by 5 bases and 6 bases, with 21 bases remaining between them. This CDR3 contains 16 residues. Germline V gives CDR1 SGHVS, CDR2 FQNEAQ. The CDR3 DNA follows: TGTGCCAGCAGCCCTAGAGCGTCGGCGTCGGCGGATACGCAGTATTTT. Its translation: CASSPRASASADTQYF.

This chain joins TRBV9 and TRBJ2-1; D remains unclear. Germline V gives CDR1 SGDLS, CDR2 YYNGEE. Deletions cut 4 bases from V and 8 bases from J, with 22 bases between. The CDR3 runs to 16 residues. For the CDR3, the DNA is TGTGCCAGCAGCCCACGACCTCAGTTTGCAATCTATGAGCAGTTCTTC. Translation: CASSPRPQFAIYEQFF.

This clone occurred a few times. V gene TRBV6-1 combines with J gene TRBJ2-1, with D perhaps TRBD1 (6 bases). Germline CDR1 and CDR2: MNHNS and SASEGT. CDR3 length equals 14 residues. The germline V and J ends were trimmed by 5 bases and 2 bases, with 10 bases remaining between them. The CDR3 protein is CASSLTGTYNEQFF. The CDR3 nucleotides read TGTGCCAGCAGTCTGACAGGAACCTACAATGAGCAGTTCTTC.

The chain combines TRBV4-2 with TRBJ2-1; no firm D call. Germline CDR1 is LGHNA and CDR2 is YNFKEQ. Trimming pared 4 bases from V and 6 bases from J, leaving 22 bases between. The CDR3 totals 17 residues. CDR3 residues: CASSPTLTRSRVNEQFF. The CDR3 bases are TGTGCCAGCAGCCCCACCCTGACTCGGTCCCGGGTCAATGAGCAGTTCTTC.

This chain uses TRBV14 with TRBJ1-1; D is perhaps TRBD1 (6 bases). The CDR3 sequence is 11 residues long. Germline V gene sequence: CDR1 SGHDN, CDR2 FVKESK. Between the trimmed V and J ends, which lost 5 bases and 10 bases, there was a span of 11 bases. CDR3 sequence reads: CASSSTGRAFF. The CDR3 nucleotides are TGTGCCAGCAGCTCAACAGGGCGAGCTTTCTTT. Supplemented by reference TRBV14 and TRBJ1-1, the full variable domain reads EAGVTQFPSHSVIEKGQTVTLRCDPISGHDNLYWYRRVMGKEIKFLLHFVKESKQDESGMPNNRFLAERTGGTYSTLKVQPAELEDSGVYFCASSSTGRAFFGQGTRLTVV.

This chain links TRBV6-5 with TRBJ1-1, with D unclear. The CDR3 has 16 residues. Germline-derived CDR1 and CDR2 are MNHEY and SVGAGI. Deletions cut 0 bases from V and 4 bases from J, with 15 bases between. CDR3 DNA: TGTGCCAGCAGTTACTCTCTTGTCGGGGTCGGCACTGAAGCTTTCTTT. This codes for CASSYSLVGVGTEAFF.

The chain combines TRBV28 with TRBJ2-2; D is uncertain. There are 14 residues in the CDR3. The V gene's germline CDR1 is MDHEN and CDR2 SYDVKM. V lost 3 bases, J lost 5 bases, and 10 bases lay in between. CDR3 bases: TGTGCCAGCAGTTTCGTGACGTCTACCGGGGAGCTGTTTTTT. Translation: CASSFVTSTGELFF.

The chain uses TRBV28 and TRBJ1-3, with a weak D call TRBD1 (6 bases). The CDR3 loop spans 14 amino acids. The germline gives CDR1 MDHEN, CDR2 SYDVKM. V dropped 6 bases and J dropped 0 bases, with 9 bases sitting between them. CDR3 region: CASRAGHSGNTIYF. CDR3 in DNA: TGTGCCAGCAGGGCGGGACACTCTGGAAACACCATATATTTT.

The genes are TRBV5-4 and TRBJ2-7, with 7 bases matching TRBD2. CDR3 length: 12 residues. The V segment lost 2 bases and the J segment 7 bases; nucleotides outside the gene matches: 3. The germline CDR1 and CDR2 sequences are SGHNT and YYREEE (reference sequence). The CDR3 coding sequence is TGTGCCAGCAGCTTCTCCGGGGGGGAGCAGTACTTC. Its protein product is CASSFSGGEQYF.

This rearrangement joins TRBV6-1 to TRBJ2-5; 7 nucleotides line up with TRBD1. This CDR3 is built from 14 residues. V gave up 8 bases and J gave up 2 bases; unmatched junction bases: 8. The germline V gene encodes CDR1 MNHNS and CDR2 SASEGT. The CDR3 loop is CASGETGWQETQYF. CDR3 DNA sequence: TGTGCCAGCGGCGAGACAGGGTGGCAAGAGACCCAGTACTTC.

Turning to this clone: Other nucleotide sequences in the sample specify the same CDR3. This chain connects TRBV5-1 to TRBJ2-7; tentatively, D is TRBD1 or TRBD2 (5 bases each). V lost 0 bases and J 0 bases, leaving 7 bases between the germline ends. CDR3 size: 14 residues. CDR1 SGHRS and CDR2 YFSETQ come from the germline V gene. The CDR3 is CASSLEGSSYEQYF. The CDR3 bases are TGCGCCAGCAGCTTGGAGGGGAGCTCCTACGAGCAGTACTTC.

The genes are TRBV28 and TRBJ1-1; D unresolved. The CDR3 loop spans 17 amino acids. V lost 3 bases to trimming and J lost 5 bases, with 22 bases between them. Germline V gene data show CDR1 as MDHEN and CDR2 as SYDVKM. This chain's CDR3 is CASSFSPTFGGLTEAFF. The CDR3 nucleotides read TGTGCCAGCAGTTTCTCCCCAACTTTTGGAGGGTTGACTGAAGCTTTCTTT. The variable domain in full, with the rest retrieved from reference TRBV28 and TRBJ1-1, is DVKVTQSSRYLVKRTGEKVFLECVQDMDHENMFWYRQDPGLGLRLIYFSYDVKMKEKGDIPEGYSVSREKKERFSLILESASTNQTSMYLCASSFSPTFGGLTEAFFGQGTRLTVV.

This clone was seen just once. The chain is built from TRBV18 and TRBJ2-5; D call uncertain. The CDR3 loop spans 15 amino acids. Looked up from germline, CDR1 is KGHSH and CDR2 is LQKENI. The V gene lost 6 bases and the J gene lost 2 bases, with 16 bases spanning the gap. CDR3 loop: CASSPRRATQETQYF. DNA for the CDR3: TGTGCCAGCTCCCCAAGGCGAGCGACGCAAGAGACCCAGTACTTC.

The chain combines TRBV10-3 with TRBJ2-3; 9 positions match TRBD1. Germline V gene data show CDR1 as ENHRY and CDR2 as SYGVKD. J was trimmed by 1 base and V by 3 bases; bases with no gene match: 5. CDR3 length: 16 amino acids. CDR3 in amino acids: CAISDPGDRGTDTQYF. The CDR3 bases are TGTGCCATCAGTGACCCGGGGGACAGGGGCACAGATACGCAGTATTTT.

This clone was picked up a small number of times. The rearrangement links TRBV9 to TRBJ2-7; D perhaps matches TRBD1 (6 bases). The length of the CDR3 is 14 residues. The germline V gene encodes CDR1 SGDLS and CDR2 YYNGEE. V lost 4 bases and J 7 bases, leaving 18 bases between the germline ends. DNA of the CDR3: TGTGCCAGCAGCTCCAGCCAGGGGTCGAGGGAGCAGTACTTC. Its translation: CASSSSQGSREQYF.